This T cell receptor (beta chain) was observed in a study of blood T cell repertoires in COVID-19. Under the authors' procedure: Amplified reference gene primers provided the basis for estimating nucleated cell counts. TCRdb keeps only in-frame clones here, not all; method: immunoSEQ multiplex PCR. V and J calls and clone size are those listed in that table; D and trimming were worked out from the DNA. The sample shows under 45,000 clones, around 90% of them seen only once. Per the germline V gene, CDR1 is SGHNT and CDR2 is YYREEE (reference sequence). Deletions cut 1 base from V and 0 bases from J, with 7 bases between. The CDR3 loop spans 15 amino acids.

The genes are TRBV5-4 and TRBJ2-2; the D gene is possibly TRBD2 (6 bases). Source material: peripheral blood. The sequence was obtained from a human donor in a cohort sampled during active COVID-19. Here the CDR3 reads CASSLRGTNTGELFF. Here the CDR3 DNA reads TGTGCCAGCAGCTTGCGGGGGACGAACACCGGGGAGCTGTTTTTT. Drawing the rest from reference TRBV5-4 and TRBJ2-2, the complete variable domain is ETGVTQSPTHLIKTRGQQVTLRCSSQSGHNTVSWYQQALGQGPQFIFQYYREEENGRGNFPPRFSGLQFPNYSSELNVNALELDDSALYLCASSLRGTNTGELFFGEGSRLTVL.